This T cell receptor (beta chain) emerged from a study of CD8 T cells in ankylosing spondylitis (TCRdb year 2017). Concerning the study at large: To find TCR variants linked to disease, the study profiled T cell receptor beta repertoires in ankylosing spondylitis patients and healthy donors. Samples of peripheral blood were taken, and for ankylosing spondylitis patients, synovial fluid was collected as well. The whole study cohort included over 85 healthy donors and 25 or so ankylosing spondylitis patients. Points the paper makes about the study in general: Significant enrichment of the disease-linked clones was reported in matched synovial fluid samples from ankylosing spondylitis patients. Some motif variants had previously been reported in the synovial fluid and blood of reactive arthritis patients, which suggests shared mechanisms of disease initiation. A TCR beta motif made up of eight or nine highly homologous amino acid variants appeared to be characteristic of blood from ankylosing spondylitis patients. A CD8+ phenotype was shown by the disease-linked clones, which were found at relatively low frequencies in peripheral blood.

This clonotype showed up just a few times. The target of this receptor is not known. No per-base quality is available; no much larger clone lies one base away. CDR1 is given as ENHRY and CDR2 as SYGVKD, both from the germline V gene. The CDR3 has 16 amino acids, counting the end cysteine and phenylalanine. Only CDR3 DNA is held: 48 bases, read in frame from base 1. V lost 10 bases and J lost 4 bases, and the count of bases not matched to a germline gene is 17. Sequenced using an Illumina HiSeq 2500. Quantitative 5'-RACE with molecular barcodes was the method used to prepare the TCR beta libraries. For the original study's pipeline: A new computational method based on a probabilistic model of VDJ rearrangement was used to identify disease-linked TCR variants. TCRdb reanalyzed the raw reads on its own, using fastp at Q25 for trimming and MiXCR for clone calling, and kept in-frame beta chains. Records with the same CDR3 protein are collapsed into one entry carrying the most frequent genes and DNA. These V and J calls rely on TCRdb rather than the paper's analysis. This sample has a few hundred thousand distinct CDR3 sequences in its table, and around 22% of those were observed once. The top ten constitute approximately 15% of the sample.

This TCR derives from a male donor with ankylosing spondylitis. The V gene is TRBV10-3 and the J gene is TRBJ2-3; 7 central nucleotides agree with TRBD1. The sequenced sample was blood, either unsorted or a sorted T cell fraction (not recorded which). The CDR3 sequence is CATLGSRQGFSDTQYF. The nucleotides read TGTGCCACCTTGGGCTCAAGACAGGGCTTCTCAGATACGCAGTATTTT.